This T cell receptor (beta chain) stems from a study of identical twins (dated by TCRdb to the mid-2010s). Some background on the complete study: To test whether fetal clonotypes persist, the study used deep sequencing on TCR alpha and beta repertoires from monozygotic twins, unrelated adults of various ages, and cord blood. To rule out contamination, the twin experiments were replicated at different times with different library preparation protocols.

Libraries came from 5' RACE. Instrument used: Illumina HiSeq 2000. Template switching introduced a universal primer binding site; the final cDNA contained a unique molecular identifier, enabling accurate counting of TCR cDNA molecules. Specific primers in the conserved constant-segment region were used to synthesize first-strand cDNA for the TCR alpha and beta chains. To control for contamination, every cDNA library carried two barcodes: a SMART-Mk sample barcode plus Illumina barcodes. TruSeq adapter sequences, together with Illumina sample barcodes, were added in two successive PCR steps. TCR alpha and beta cDNA libraries were sequenced on the Illumina HiSeq platform with custom primers. The study's processing was this. Unique molecular identifiers were extracted from raw reads with MiGEC, and CDR3 positions were determined with MiXCR. Recombination models were inferred per individual with the repgenHMM and IGoR tools using an EM algorithm. The analysis of shared clonotypes was done with the tcR package in R, with sharing normalized by the product of cloneset sizes. Out-of-frame nonproductive sequences were analyzed to study raw recombination free of thymic and clonal selection effects. In-frame beta chains were kept once TCRdb had trimmed the public reads at Q25 with fastp and called clones with MiXCR. Here each entry gathers all rows of one CDR3 protein and keeps the most common genes and DNA. V and J calls and clone size were set by TCRdb, not the authors. Counted in this sample were some 710,000 distinct CDR3 sequences; over 5% of them appeared once. Of the sample, 1.5% to 2% is held by the ten largest clones.

Measured from the cysteine to the phenylalanine, the CDR3 is 12 residues long. The entry retains the CDR3 DNA only, 36 bases that are in frame from base 1. V loses 5 bases, J loses 5 bases, and the germline ends lie 10 bases apart. Taken from the germline V gene, the CDR1 and CDR2 loops are SGHRS and YFSETQ. All donors were healthy Caucasians. Three unrelated non-twin adults were also sequenced: a male aged 18 to 30, a male aged 50 to 60 and a female aged 50 to 60. Using Miltenyi CD45RO+ enrichment and human naive T-cell isolation kits, memory (CD45RO+) and naive T cells were isolated from PBMC. Results and caveats for the whole study, not just this receptor: In monozygotic twins, out-of-frame TCR alpha sharing was systematically underestimated by recombination models, although the models agreed with sharing between unrelated individuals. Excess twin sharing in beta out-of-frame sequences was weaker because fewer shared sequences lowered the signal-to-noise ratio. Abundant cord blood beta clonotypes carried fewer insertions; young adult naive repertoires showed a weaker similar trend, while memory repertoires showed none. Out-of-frame TCR alpha sequences shared between twins showed an excess of low generation-probability sequences compared with coincidental sharing between unrelated individuals. Invariant T cells such as MAIT and iNKT could partly confound zero-insertion analyses, although diverse VJ usage argued against such confounding for most clonotypes. Because the same donors could not be followed over many years, the conclusions depended on cross-sectional statistical analysis.

With regard to this clonotype: The target of this receptor is not known. It has no much larger one-base neighbor in the sample; base qualities were not kept.

Material for sequencing was naive T cells sorted from blood. Per the publication, the cell subset or site label means: cells isolated with a human naive T-cell isolation kit. The V and J genes are TRBV5-1 and TRBJ2-5, with no D gene named confidently. The clonotype comes from a man aged 18 to 30 in good health. The nucleotide sequence reads TGCGCCAGCAGAACGGATCGGGAGACCCAGTACTTC. Its protein is CASRTDRETQYF.